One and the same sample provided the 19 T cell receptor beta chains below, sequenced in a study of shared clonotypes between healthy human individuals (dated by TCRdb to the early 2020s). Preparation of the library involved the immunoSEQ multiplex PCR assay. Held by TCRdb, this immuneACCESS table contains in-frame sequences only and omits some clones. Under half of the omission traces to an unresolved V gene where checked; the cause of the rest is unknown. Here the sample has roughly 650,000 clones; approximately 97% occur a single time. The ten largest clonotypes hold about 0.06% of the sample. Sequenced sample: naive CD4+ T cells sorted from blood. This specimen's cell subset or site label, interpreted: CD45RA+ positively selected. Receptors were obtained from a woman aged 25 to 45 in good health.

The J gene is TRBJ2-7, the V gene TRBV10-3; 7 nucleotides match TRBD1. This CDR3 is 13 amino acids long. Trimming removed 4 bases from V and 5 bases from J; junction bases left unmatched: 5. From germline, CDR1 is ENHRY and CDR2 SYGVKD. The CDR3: CAISARTGDEQYF. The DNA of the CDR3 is TGTGCCATCAGTGCACGGACAGGCGACGAGCAGTACTTC.

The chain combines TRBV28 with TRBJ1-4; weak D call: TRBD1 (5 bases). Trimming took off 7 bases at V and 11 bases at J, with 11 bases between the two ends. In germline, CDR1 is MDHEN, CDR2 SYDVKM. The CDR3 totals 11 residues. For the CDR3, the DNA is TGTGCCAGCACCGGGGACTTCAAACTGTTTTTT. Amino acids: CASTGDFKLFF.

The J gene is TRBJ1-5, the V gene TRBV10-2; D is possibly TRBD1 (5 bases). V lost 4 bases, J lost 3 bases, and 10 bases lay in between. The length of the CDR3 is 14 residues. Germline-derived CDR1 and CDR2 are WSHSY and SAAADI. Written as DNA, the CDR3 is TGCGCCAGCAGTGGGGGGGGAATCAATCAGCCCCAGCATTTT. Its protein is CASSGGGINQPQHF.

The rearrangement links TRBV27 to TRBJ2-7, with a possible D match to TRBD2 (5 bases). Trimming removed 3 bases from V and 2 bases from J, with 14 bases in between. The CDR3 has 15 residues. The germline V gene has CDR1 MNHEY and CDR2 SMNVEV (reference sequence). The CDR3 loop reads CASSFSRTGAYEQYF. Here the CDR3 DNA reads TGTGCCAGCAGTTTCTCAAGGACTGGCGCCTACGAGCAGTACTTC.

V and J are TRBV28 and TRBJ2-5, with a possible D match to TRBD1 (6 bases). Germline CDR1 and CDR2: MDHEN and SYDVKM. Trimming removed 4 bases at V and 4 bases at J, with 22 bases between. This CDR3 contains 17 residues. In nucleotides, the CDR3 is TGTGCCAGCAGTTCGAGGGGCAGGGGTCGTATAGGAGAGACCCAGTACTTC. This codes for CASSSRGRGRIGETQYF.

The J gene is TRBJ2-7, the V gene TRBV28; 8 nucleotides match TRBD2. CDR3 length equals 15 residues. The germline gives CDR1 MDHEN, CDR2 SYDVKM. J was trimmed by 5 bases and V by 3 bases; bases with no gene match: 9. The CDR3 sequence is CASSFSLAGYNEQYF. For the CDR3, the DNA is TGTGCCAGCAGTTTTTCTCTAGCGGGTTATAACGAGCAGTACTTC.

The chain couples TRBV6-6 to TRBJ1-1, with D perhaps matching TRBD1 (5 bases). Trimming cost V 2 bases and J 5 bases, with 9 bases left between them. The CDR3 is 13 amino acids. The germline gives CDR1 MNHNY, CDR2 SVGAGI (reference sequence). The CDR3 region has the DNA TGTGCCAGCAGTTACGAGCGGGGGACTGAAGCTTTCTTT. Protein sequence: CASSYERGTEAFF.

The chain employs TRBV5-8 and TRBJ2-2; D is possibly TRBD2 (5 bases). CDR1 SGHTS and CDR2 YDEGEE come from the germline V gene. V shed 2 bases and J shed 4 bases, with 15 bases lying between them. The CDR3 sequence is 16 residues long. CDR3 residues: CASSFPLQAGTGELFF. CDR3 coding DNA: TGTGCCAGCAGCTTTCCATTGCAGGCGGGCACCGGGGAGCTGTTTTTT.

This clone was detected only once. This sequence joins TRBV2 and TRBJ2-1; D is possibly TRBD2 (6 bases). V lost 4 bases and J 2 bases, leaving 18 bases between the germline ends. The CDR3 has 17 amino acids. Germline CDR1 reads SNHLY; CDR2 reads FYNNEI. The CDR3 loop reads CASSVPPERLAYNEQFF. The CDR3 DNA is TGTGCCAGCAGTGTCCCGCCAGAGAGACTAGCCTACAATGAGCAGTTCTTC.

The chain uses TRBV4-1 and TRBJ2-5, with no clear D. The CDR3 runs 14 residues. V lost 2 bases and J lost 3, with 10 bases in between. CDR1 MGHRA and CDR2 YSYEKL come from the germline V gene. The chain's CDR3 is CASSQTSRKETQYF. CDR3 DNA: TGCGCCAGCAGCCAAACGTCCAGGAAAGAGACCCAGTACTTC.

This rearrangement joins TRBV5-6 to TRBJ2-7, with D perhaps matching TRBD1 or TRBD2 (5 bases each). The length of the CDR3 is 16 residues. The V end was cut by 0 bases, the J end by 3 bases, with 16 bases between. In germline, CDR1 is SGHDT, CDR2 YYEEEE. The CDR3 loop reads CASSLGRGRGGYEQYF. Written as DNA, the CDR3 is TGTGCCAGCAGCTTGGGTAGGGGTCGCGGAGGCTACGAGCAGTACTTC.

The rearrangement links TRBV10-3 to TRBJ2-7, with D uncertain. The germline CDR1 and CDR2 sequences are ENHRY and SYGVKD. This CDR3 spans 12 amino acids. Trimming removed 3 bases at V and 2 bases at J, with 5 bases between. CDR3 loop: CAISDGAYEQYF. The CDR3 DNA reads TGTGCCATCAGTGACGGAGCCTACGAGCAGTACTTC.

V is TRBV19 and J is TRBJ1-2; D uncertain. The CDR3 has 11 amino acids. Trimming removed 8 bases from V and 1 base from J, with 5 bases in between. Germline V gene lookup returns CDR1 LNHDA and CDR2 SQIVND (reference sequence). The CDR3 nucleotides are TGTGCCAGTGGGGTTAACTATGGCTACACCTTC. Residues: CASGVNYGYTF. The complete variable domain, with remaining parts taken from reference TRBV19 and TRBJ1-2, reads DGGITQSPKYLFRKEGQNVTLSCEQNLNHDAMYWYRQDPGQGLRLIYYSQIVNDFQKGDIAEGYSVSREKKESFPLTVTSAQKNPTAFYLCASGVNYGYTFGSGTRLTVV.

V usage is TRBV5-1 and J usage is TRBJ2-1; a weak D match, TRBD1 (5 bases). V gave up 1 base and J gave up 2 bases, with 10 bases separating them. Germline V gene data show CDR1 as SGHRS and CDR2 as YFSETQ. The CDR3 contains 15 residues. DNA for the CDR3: TGCGCCAGCAGCTTGAGGCAGGGCCCCTACAATGAGCAGTTCTTC. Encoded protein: CASSLRQGPYNEQFF.

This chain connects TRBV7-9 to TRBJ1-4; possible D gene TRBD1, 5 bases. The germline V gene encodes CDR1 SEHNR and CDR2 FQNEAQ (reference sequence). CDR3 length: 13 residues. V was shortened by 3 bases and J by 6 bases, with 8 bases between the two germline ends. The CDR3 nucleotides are TGTGCCAGCAGCTTGGGGGTTGATGAAAAACTGTTTTTT. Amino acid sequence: CASSLGVDEKLFF. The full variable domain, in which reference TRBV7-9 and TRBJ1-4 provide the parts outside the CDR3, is DTGVSQNPRHKITKRGQNVTFRCDPISEHNRLYWYRQTLGQGPEFLTYFQNEAQLEKSRLLSDRFSAERPKGSFSTLEIQRTEQGDSAMYLCASSLGVDEKLFFGSGTQLSVL.

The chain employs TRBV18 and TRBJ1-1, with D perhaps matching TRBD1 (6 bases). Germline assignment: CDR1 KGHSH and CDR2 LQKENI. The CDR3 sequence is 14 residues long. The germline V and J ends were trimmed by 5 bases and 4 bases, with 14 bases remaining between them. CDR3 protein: CASSWEEGGTEAFF. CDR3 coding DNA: TGTGCCAGCTCATGGGAGGAGGGGGGCACTGAAGCTTTCTTT.

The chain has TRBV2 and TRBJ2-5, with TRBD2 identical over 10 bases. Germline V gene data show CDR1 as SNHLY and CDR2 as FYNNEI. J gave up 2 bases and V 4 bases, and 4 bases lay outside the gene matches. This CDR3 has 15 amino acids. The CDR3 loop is CASSAGLAAQETQYF. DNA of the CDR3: TGTGCCAGCAGTGCCGGACTAGCGGCACAAGAGACCCAGTACTTC.

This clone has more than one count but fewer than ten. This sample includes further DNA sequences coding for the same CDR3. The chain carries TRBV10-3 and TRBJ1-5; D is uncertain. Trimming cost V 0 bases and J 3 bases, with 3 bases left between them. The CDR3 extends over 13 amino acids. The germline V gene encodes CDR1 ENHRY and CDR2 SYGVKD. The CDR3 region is CAISESSNQPQHF. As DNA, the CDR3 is TGTGCCATCAGTGAGTCATCCAATCAGCCCCAGCATTTT.

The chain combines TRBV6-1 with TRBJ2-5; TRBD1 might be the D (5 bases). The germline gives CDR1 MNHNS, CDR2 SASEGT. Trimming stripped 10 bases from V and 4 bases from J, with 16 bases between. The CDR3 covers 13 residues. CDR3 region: CATDPWGGETQYF. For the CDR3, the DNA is TGTGCCACCGACCCCTGGGGCGGAGAGACCCAGTACTTC.